This entry lists 2 T cell receptor beta chains sequenced from one sample in a study of cytomegalovirus exposure and HLA in healthy donors. The PCR used 60 Vbeta and 13 Jbeta primers. Generated by immunoSEQ multiplex PCR, the TCRdb table keeps only in-frame clones and is missing some. This table has around 150,000 clones, about four fifths appearing once. Sequencing input: PBMCs. The source of these receptors is a man aged 25-45 years in good health and CMV-seronegative.

The rearrangement uses TRBV7-6 and TRBJ2-7; the D gene is possibly TRBD2 (5 bases). V was clipped by 5 bases and J by 5 bases, with 13 bases between them. The CDR3 runs 13 residues. Germline V gives CDR1 SGHVS, CDR2 FNYEAQ. The CDR3 region is CASSLTPTNEQYF. In nucleotides, the CDR3 is TGTGCCAGCAGCCTAACCCCGACTAACGAGCAGTACTTC.

The chain has TRBV4-1 and TRBJ2-6, with 9 bases that match TRBD1. Germline V lookup: CDR1 MGHRA, CDR2 YSYEKL. V lost 4 bases, J lost 2 bases, and 6 bases stayed unmatched. There are 17 residues in the CDR3. The CDR3 here is CASSLTGQGTGANVLTF. For the CDR3, the DNA is TGCGCCAGCAGCCTAACGGGACAGGGTACTGGGGCCAACGTCCTGACTTTC.